The clone carrying this T cell receptor (beta chain) was counted only a few times. This sample was taken from a study of B cell selection in AIRE deficiency. V shed 6 bases and J 3 bases; nucleotides not matched to a gene: 5. The CDR3 runs to 14 residues. Germline V lookup: CDR1 SNHLY, CDR2 FYNNEI. Clones were sequenced by immunoSEQ multiplex PCR, and TCRdb holds only the in-frame ones, with some missing. This table holds approximately 19,000 clones, 95% to 98% found once. Sorting defined conventional CD4 T cells as CD4+CD127+. The clonotype comes from a human donor with AIRE deficiency. Input material: conventional CD4+ T cells sorted from PBMCs. The rearrangement links TRBV2 to TRBJ1-5, with 7 bases aligning to TRBD1. The CDR3 bases are TGTGCCAGCAGGAGACAGGGCCTCAATCAGCCCCAGCATTTT. The encoded protein is CASRRQGLNQPQHF.